Listed here are 30 T cell receptor beta chains from one sample, sequenced in a study of blood T cells in healthy people across ages. Primed by a sample-barcoded 5' primer and a J-beta primer mix, a second PCR proceeded for about 6 to 12 cycles. TCRdb called the 5' RACE reads again in MiXCR, with one record for every CDR3 protein. The sample consists of roughly 1.9 million distinct CDR3 sequences, 30% to 40% of them appearing once. The sequencing sample was made of blood. These receptors originate from a human donor in good health.

The table lists this clonotype with a few counts. V gene TRBV12-3 or TRBV12-4 combines with J gene TRBJ2-6, with 8 bases lining up with TRBD1. The CDR3 consists of 17 residues. V lost 6 bases to trimming and J lost 0 bases; unmatched junction nucleotides: 7. The CDR3 protein is CASRNRGVHSGANVLTF. The CDR3 bases are TGTGCCAGCAGGAACAGGGGGGTACACTCTGGGGCCAACGTCCTGACTTTC.

This sequence joins TRBV20-1 and TRBJ2-7; a possible D gene is TRBD1 (6 bases). The CDR3 has 15 residues. V was pared by 6 bases and J by 3 bases, with 21 bases between. The germline V gene encodes CDR1 DFQATT and CDR2 SNEGSKA (reference sequence). CDR3 region: CSALLRGQPGYEQYF. For the CDR3, the DNA is TGCAGTGCCCTACTTCGAGGACAGCCCGGCTACGAGCAGTACTTC.

This clonotype was seen more than once but under ten times. J is TRBJ2-2 and V is TRBV20-1; D gene unclear. Germline CDR1 and CDR2: DFQATT and SNEGSKA (reference sequence). This CDR3 has 11 residues. Trimming removed 3 bases from V and 6 bases from J, with 5 bases in between. The CDR3 reads CSARLPGELFF. As DNA, the CDR3 is TGCAGTGCTAGGCTACCCGGGGAGCTGTTTTTT.

The gene calls are TRBV4-1 and TRBJ2-1; 11 bases match TRBD2. The CDR3 runs 18 residues. V gave up 0 bases and J gave up 1 base; unmatched junction bases: 5. Germline lookup yields CDR1 MGHRA and CDR2 YSYEKL. The CDR3 spells CASSQDPSGGMSYNEQFF. CDR3 bases: TGCGCCAGCAGCCAAGATCCTAGCGGGGGGATGTCCTACAATGAGCAGTTCTTC.

Comment on this clonotype: An end of the junction does not agree with germline; a read error may underlie this. The rearrangement links TRBV28 to TRBJ1-2, with D perhaps TRBD1 (5 bases). This CDR3 spans 13 amino acids. From germline, CDR1 is MDHEN and CDR2 SYDVKM. As DNA, the CDR3 is TGCGCCAGCAGTTTAGGGGTTAGAGTTGGCTACACCTTC. It specifies CASSLGVRVGYTF.

DNA for the CDR3: TGTGCCAGCAGCCTCAGGCCCTTAGCGGGGTATATGAGGGAGCAGTTCTTC. It codes for CASSLRPLAGYMREQFF. This chain links TRBV7-2 with TRBJ2-1; 8 bases line up with TRBD2. Germline CDR1 SGHTA, CDR2 FQGNSA. This CDR3 is built from 17 residues. After removal of 5 bases from V and 10 bases from J, the junction contained 19 bases not matched to a gene. The whole variable domain, remainder taken from reference TRBV7-2 and TRBJ2-1, is GAGVSQSPSNKVTEKGKDVELRCDPISGHTALYWYRQSLGQGLEFLIYFQGNSAPDKSGLPSDRFSAERTGGSVSTLTIQRTQQEDSAVYLCASSLRPLAGYMREQFFGPGTRLTVL.

This clonotype was observed a handful of times. The chain couples TRBV7-2 to TRBJ1-1, with TRBD1 matching 7 bases. The CDR3 runs 13 residues. Losses at the gene ends were 5 bases for V and 6 bases for J; bases not matched to a gene: 6. From germline, CDR1 is SGHTA and CDR2 FQGNSA. CDR3 amino acids: CASSNRGRSEAFF. In DNA form, the CDR3 reads TGTGCCAGCAGCAACAGGGGTCGTTCTGAAGCTTTCTTT.

This clonotype was observed a handful of times. V and J are TRBV4-1 and TRBJ2-4; D ambiguous. The CDR3 loop spans 12 amino acids. The V end was cut by 3 bases, the J end by 13 bases, with 13 bases between. CDR1 is MGHRA, CDR2 YSYEKL, per germline. The CDR3 region has the DNA TGCGCCAGCAGCCAGGCGGATCTGGTGCAGTACTTC. Its protein product is CASSQADLVQYF.

This chain connects TRBV7-9 to TRBJ2-5; no definite D call. The CDR3 is 12 residues long. CDR1 is SEHNR and CDR2 is FQNEAQ in the germline V gene (reference sequence). V dropped 2 bases and J dropped 8 bases, with 9 bases sitting between them. In DNA, the CDR3 is TGTGCCAGCAGCTTATCTCTCCGAACCCAGTACTTC. As protein: CASSLSLRTQYF.

The gene calls are TRBV28 and TRBJ2-1; no clear D. V lost 2 bases to trimming and J lost 4 bases, with 12 bases between them. The CDR3 is 15 amino acids. Germline V gene data show CDR1 as MDHEN and CDR2 as SYDVKM. CDR3 coding DNA: TGTGCCAGCAGTTTAGGGGTGGTCCTATACAATGAGCAGTTCTTC. Amino acids: CASSLGVVLYNEQFF.

The chain links TRBV12-3 or TRBV12-4 to TRBJ2-3, with 8 nucleotides matching TRBD2. J gave up 3 bases and V 3 bases, and 17 bases lay outside the gene matches. The CDR3 contains 19 residues. CDR3 in DNA: TGTGCCAGCAGTTTTACCCGAGAGACTAGCGAGGGGGGGACAGATACGCAGTATTTT. Its translation: CASSFTRETSEGGTDTQYF.

The V call is TRBV28, the J call TRBJ2-7; no clear D gene. This CDR3 has 14 residues. Germline V CDR1 and CDR2: MDHEN, SYDVKM. Trimming cost V 3 bases and J 3 bases, with 12 bases left between them. DNA of the CDR3: TGTGCCAGCAGTTTGGCAGAGGCTTTCTACGAGCAGTACTTC. It codes for CASSLAEAFYEQYF. The complete variable domain, with remaining parts taken from reference TRBV28 and TRBJ2-7, reads DVKVTQSSRYLVKRTGEKVFLECVQDMDHENMFWYRQDPGLGLRLIYFSYDVKMKEKGDIPEGYSVSREKKERFSLILESASTNQTSMYLCASSLAEAFYEQYFGPGTRLTVT.

This chain connects TRBV28 to TRBJ2-7, with 8 bases that match TRBD2. Per germline, CDR1 MDHEN and CDR2 SYDVKM. Trimming took 6 bases from V and 3 from J; bases not matched to a gene: 10. The CDR3 is 15 amino acids. The DNA for the CDR3 is TGTGCCAGCAGGCCTGTAGGCGGGGGGAACTACGAGCAGTACTTC. Translation: CASRPVGGGNYEQYF.

The J gene is TRBJ2-1, the V gene TRBV5-6, with D perhaps matching TRBD1 (6 bases). Germline V gene lookup returns CDR1 SGHDT and CDR2 YYEEEE. V shed 1 base and J shed 3 bases, with 11 bases lying between them. This CDR3 region has 15 residues. CDR3: CASSLLTGLYNEQFF. In DNA form, the CDR3 reads TGTGCCAGCAGCTTGCTTACAGGGCTCTACAATGAGCAGTTCTTC. The whole variable domain, filled in from reference TRBV5-6 and TRBJ2-1, reads DAGVTQSPTHLIKTRGQQVTLRCSPKSGHDTVSWYQQALGQGPQFIFQYYEEEERQRGNFPDRFSGHQFPNYSSELNVNALLLGDSALYLCASSLLTGLYNEQFFGPGTRLTVL.

This chain connects TRBV2 to TRBJ1-4, with 8 bases fitting TRBD1. Germline loops: CDR1 SNHLY, CDR2 FYNNEI. V was clipped by 8 bases and J by 0 bases; unmatched bases: 8. The CDR3 has 16 amino acids. The CDR3 nucleotides are TGTGCCAGCGGGGGACAGGACCCTGCAACTAATGAAAAACTGTTTTTT. This translates into CASGGQDPATNEKLFF.

The chain carries TRBV20-1 and TRBJ2-5, with D possibly called TRBD1 or TRBD2 (5 bases each). The CDR3 covers 14 residues. Trimming removed 0 bases from V and 5 bases from J, with 13 bases in between. CDR1 is DFQATT, CDR2 SNEGSKA, per germline (reference sequence). The CDR3 bases are TGCAGTGCTAGAGATTTGGGGGTGGGGGAGACCCAGTACTTC. This sequence encodes CSARDLGVGETQYF.

This chain links TRBV7-9 with TRBJ1-2; D is uncertain. There are 14 residues in the CDR3. V was pared by 5 bases and J by 6 bases, with 16 bases between. Germline-derived CDR1 and CDR2 are SEHNR and FQNEAQ (reference sequence). In DNA, the CDR3 is TGTGCCAGCAGCCCCCAGTGGGGTGTTCATGGCTACACCTTC. Protein sequence: CASSPQWGVHGYTF. Variable domain in full (rest from reference TRBV7-9 and TRBJ1-2): DTGVSQNPRHKITKRGQNVTFRCDPISEHNRLYWYRQTLGQGPEFLTYFQNEAQLEKSRLLSDRFSAERPKGSFSTLEIQRTEQGDSAMYLCASSPQWGVHGYTFGSGTRLTVV.

Regarding this clonotype: A read error may explain this, as a much larger clone is one base away. V is TRBV29-1 and J is TRBJ2-7; D not resolved. The CDR3 has 10 amino acids. The V gene lost 8 bases and the J gene lost 6 bases, with 11 bases spanning the gap. Germline V gene lookup returns CDR1 SQVTM and CDR2 ANQGSEA. CDR3 bases: TGCAGCTACGGAGAGCGCGAGCAGTACTTC. Translation gives CSYGEREQYF.

V gene TRBV5-1 combines with J gene TRBJ1-2; D perhaps matches TRBD1 (6 bases). Trimming shortened V by 0 bases and J by 10 bases, and 13 bases separated the two germline ends. The CDR3 totals 13 residues. Germline V lookup: CDR1 SGHRS, CDR2 YFSETQ. DNA for the CDR3: TGCGCCAGCAGCTTGGACAGGGATGGGGACTACACCTTC. This codes for CASSLDRDGDYTF.

The chain joins TRBV20-1 to TRBJ2-1; D perhaps matches TRBD2 (6 bases). The length of the CDR3 is 13 residues. V lost 6 bases and J 6 bases, leaving 15 bases between the germline ends. Germline lookup yields CDR1 DFQATT and CDR2 SNEGSKA (reference sequence). The CDR3 DNA follows: TGCAGTGCCAGTGGGGGGTTTGGCAATGAGCAGTTCTTC. Its translation: CSASGGFGNEQFF.

This chain connects TRBV24-1 to TRBJ2-3; D is unclear. There are 12 residues in the CDR3. Deletions cut 5 bases from V and 3 bases from J, with 5 bases between. The germline CDR1 and CDR2 sequences are KGHDR and SFDVKD. This chain's CDR3 is CATSAQTDTQYF. CDR3 coding DNA: TGTGCCACCAGTGCTCAGACAGATACGCAGTATTTT.

The rearrangement links TRBV10-3 to TRBJ2-7; TRBD1 aligns across 10 bases. CDR3 size: 14 residues. Trimming took 6 bases from V and 0 from J; bases not matched to a gene: 2. Per the germline V gene, CDR1 is ENHRY and CDR2 is SYGVKD. CDR3 DNA: TGTGCCATCAGGGGGACAGGGGACTCCTACGAGCAGTACTTC. It encodes CAIRGTGDSYEQYF.

J is TRBJ1-6 and V is TRBV20-1, with D tentatively TRBD1 (5 bases). The CDR3 loop spans 14 amino acids. V gave up 6 bases and J gave up 4 bases, with 13 bases separating them. Germline V gene sequence: CDR1 DFQATT, CDR2 SNEGSKA (reference sequence). CDR3 DNA: TGCAGTGCCCGGGGCATGAATTATAATTCACCCCTCCACTTT. Translating it yields CSARGMNYNSPLHF.

V is TRBV5-4 and J is TRBJ2-3, with TRBD2 matching over 8 bases. Germline V lookup: CDR1 SGHNT, CDR2 YYREEE (reference sequence). CDR3 length equals 16 residues. The J segment lost 6 bases and the V segment lost 1 base, leaving 10 bases of the junction unmatched. The CDR3 nucleotides are TGTGCCAGCAGCTTGTTCAGCGGGGGCGCCCCGGATACGCAGTATTTT. This encodes CASSLFSGGAPDTQYF.

The V and J genes are TRBV7-2 and TRBJ1-2; TRBD1 matches at 7 bases. The germline CDR1 and CDR2 sequences are SGHTA and FQGNSA. V lost 5 bases to trimming and J lost 7 bases; unmatched junction nucleotides: 7. The CDR3 runs 13 residues. Here the CDR3 DNA reads TGTGCCAGCAGCCGGACGAGGGGGCCTGGCTACACCTTC. Protein sequence: CASSRTRGPGYTF.

The rearrangement joins TRBV12-3 or TRBV12-4 to TRBJ2-7, with D perhaps TRBD2 (5 bases). The CDR3 has 15 amino acids. V was shortened by 1 base and J by 0 bases, with 10 bases between the two germline ends. The CDR3 region has the DNA TGTGCCAGCAGTTTAGTCCTAGCCAGCTCCTACGAGCAGTACTTC. Its translation: CASSLVLASSYEQYF.

The table lists this clonotype with a count of one. The V and J genes are TRBV5-5 and TRBJ2-3, with 7 bases identical to TRBD1. The V and J ends lost 3 bases and 0 bases, in that order; junction bases with no gene match: 7. The CDR3 spans 16 residues. The germline CDR1 and CDR2 sequences are SGHKS and YYEKEE (reference sequence). The CDR3 DNA is TGTGCCAGCAGCTGGGTGACAGGGTCTAGCACAGATACGCAGTATTTT. Protein product: CASSWVTGSSTDTQYF. The entire variable domain, with the rest obtained from reference TRBV5-5 and TRBJ2-3, is as follows: DAGVTQSPTHLIKTRGQQVTLRCSPISGHKSVSWYQQVLGQGPQFIFQYYEKEERGRGNFPDRFSARQFPNYSSELNVNALLLGDSALYLCASSWVTGSSTDTQYFGPGTRLTVL.

This clonotype was seen more than once but under ten times. In DNA form, the CDR3 reads TGTGCCAGCAGCTTAACTTACAGGGGAGCTGGCTACACCTTC. Protein product: CASSLTYRGAGYTF. V usage is TRBV7-3 and J usage is TRBJ1-2; 7 bases fit TRBD1. The germline V gene encodes CDR1 SGHTA and CDR2 FQGTGA. The CDR3 is 14 residues long. With V trimmed by 0 bases and J by 7 bases, 5 bases remained unmatched.

CDR3 in amino acids: CASSQDSGGRDEQFF. The CDR3 DNA is TGCGCCAGCAGCCAAGATTCGGGGGGGCGGGATGAGCAGTTCTTC. The rearrangement uses TRBV4-3 and TRBJ2-1; 8 positions agree with TRBD2. V lost 0 bases and J lost 8; bases outside the gene matches: 6. Germline CDR1 LGHNA, CDR2 YSLEER. The CDR3 sequence is 15 residues long.

The rearrangement uses TRBV29-1 and TRBJ2-1; 8 nucleotides match TRBD1. The CDR3 loop spans 12 amino acids. From germline, CDR1 is SQVTM and CDR2 ANQGSEA. The V gene end was trimmed by 4 bases and the J gene end by 8 bases; junction bases not matched to a gene: 4. The chain's CDR3 is CSVAGGHYEQFF. The CDR3, as DNA: TGCAGCGTTGCAGGGGGCCACTATGAGCAGTTCTTC.